Given below is one T cell receptor (beta chain) in context. Its antigen is not identified. The record originates from a study of T cell responses to AZD1222 COVID-19 vaccine. The assay was immunoSEQ multiplex PCR, and TCRdb's table has in-frame clones only and misses some. The table records over 110,000 clones, almost 95% of them present only once. V gave up 7 bases and J gave up 4 bases, with 22 bases separating them. This CDR3 is 16 amino acids long. Germline V gene data show CDR1 as LNHDA and CDR2 as SQIVND (reference sequence). Study results and limitations: There were repertoire samples only from the period after the peak T cell response. Reportedly, close to half of spike-specific TCRs are directed against unmutated variant regions. Spike-spanning, vaccine-associated CD4 TCRs were dominant at 160-218 and 743-854.

The study pooled second doses at about 4 or about 12 weeks. The TCR sequence derives from an adult who received the AZD1222 COVID-19 vaccine. V and J are TRBV19 and TRBJ1-1, with D perhaps matching TRBD1 (5 bases). This specimen consisted of peripheral blood, obtained 28 days after the second AZD1222 dose. The CDR3 sequence is CASTRTRGRRGTEAFF. Written as DNA, the CDR3 is TGTGCCAGTACCAGAACAAGGGGACGGCGGGGCACTGAAGCTTTCTTT. The full variable domain, rest sourced from reference TRBV19 and TRBJ1-1, is DGGITQSPKYLFRKEGQNVTLSCEQNLNHDAMYWYRQDPGQGLRLIYYSQIVNDFQKGDIAEGYSVSREKKESFPLTVTSAQKNPTAFYLCASTRTRGRRGTEAFFGQGTRLTVV.